This T cell receptor beta chain is from a study of T cell repertoires in cytomegalovirus infection. Study in general: In public TCR beta signatures, there were indications of both CMV infection and matching HLA type. Points from the study as a whole: Summed public TCR beta family frequency identified CMV carriers bearing the relevant HLA. HLA-C-restricted CMV-specific TCR beta clonotypes prevailed in the ex vivo response.

This CDR3 region has 13 residues. V was clipped by 0 bases and J by 3 bases, with 8 bases between them. Looked up from germline, CDR1 is SQVTM and CDR2 is ANQGSEA. This clonotype was counted between two and nine times. Its antigen remains unidentified. TCRdb ran MiXCR on the reads and lists one entry per CDR3 protein. Of 90,000 to 120,000 distinct CDR3 sequences in the sample, under 25% were seen once. The clonotype comes from a human donor in good health (CMV status not recorded). Some clones in this sample may be carry-over from other donors' samples. What was sequenced was CD8+ T cells from PBMCs. The V and J genes are TRBV29-1 and TRBJ1-2; possible D gene TRBD1, 5 bases. The CDR3 nucleotides are TGCAGCGTTGAAGATCCACAGGACTATGGCTACACCTTC. This gives the protein CSVEDPQDYGYTF.